A single TCR beta chain is shown here with its context. This sample was taken from a study of cytomegalovirus exposure and HLA in healthy donors. PCR was performed using 60 Vbeta and 13 Jbeta primers. Assay used: immunoSEQ multiplex PCR; TCRdb lists only in-frame clones, some missing. The sample yields hundreds of thousands of clones, roughly 91% seen once. With 6 bases removed from V and 2 bases from J, the gap between germline ends came to 13 bases. The CDR3 has 15 amino acids. Per germline, CDR1 ENHRY and CDR2 SYGVKD. V is TRBV10-3 and J is TRBJ1-4; weak D call: TRBD1 (6 bases). The TCR was taken from a woman between 18 and 29 years old in good health and CMV-seronegative. The sample comprised PBMCs. The CDR3 nucleotides read TGTGCCATCAGCCAACAGGGTGGGACTAATGAAAAACTGTTTTTT. Translation gives CAISQQGGTNEKLFF.